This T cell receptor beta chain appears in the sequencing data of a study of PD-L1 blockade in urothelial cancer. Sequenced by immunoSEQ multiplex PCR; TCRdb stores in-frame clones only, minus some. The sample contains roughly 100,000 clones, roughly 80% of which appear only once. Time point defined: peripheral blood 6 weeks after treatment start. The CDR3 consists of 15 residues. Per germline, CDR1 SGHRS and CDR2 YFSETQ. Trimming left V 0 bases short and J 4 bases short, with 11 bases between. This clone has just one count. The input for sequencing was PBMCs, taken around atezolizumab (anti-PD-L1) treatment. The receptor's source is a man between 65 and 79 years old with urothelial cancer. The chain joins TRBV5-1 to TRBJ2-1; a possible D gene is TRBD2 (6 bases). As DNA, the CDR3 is TGCGCCAGCAGCTTGGTAGCGGCAGAATACAATGAGCAGTTCTTC. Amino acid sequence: CASSLVAAEYNEQFF.